Below, one T cell receptor (beta chain) is given with its context. The entry originates in a study of cytomegalovirus exposure and HLA in healthy donors. This CDR3 is 13 amino acids long. Germline V lookup: CDR1 SEHNR, CDR2 FQNEAQ (reference sequence). It was with 60 Vbeta and 13 Jbeta primers that the PCR ran. Assay used: immunoSEQ multiplex PCR; TCRdb lists only in-frame clones, some missing. This repertoire shows about 110,000 clones, approximately 16% found once; its top ten account for approximately 0.8%. The gene calls are TRBV7-9 and TRBJ2-5; D might be TRBD1 (6 bases). The DNA matches TRBJ2-7 better at its end, which makes the J call doubtful. Sample: PBMCs. The sequence derives from a female donor in good health and CMV-seronegative. The CDR3 here is CASSSTGYYEQYF. CDR3 DNA: TGTGCCAGCAGCTCGACAGGTTACTACGAGCAGTACTTC.